This entry features one TCR beta chain sequence. Its antigen is undetermined. The data were obtained in a study of regulatory T cells in long-lasting Graves disease. V dropped 3 bases and J dropped 5 bases, with 11 bases sitting between them. The CDR3 is 14 residues long. Germline V gene data show CDR1 as MNHNS and CDR2 as SASEGT. Overall study findings and caveats: With persistent disease, TRBV28, TRBJ1-2 and TRBJ2-5 were the favored segments.

As for time point: newly diagnosed GD, antithyroid drugs for less than 3 months. PBMC-extracted RNA yielded the TCR library. The authors built TCR beta libraries using iRepertoire HTBI primers and Arm-PCR of CDR3 regions. TCRdb redid the calling of the multiplex PCR reads with MiXCR, one entry per CDR3 protein. Among over 350,000 distinct CDR3 sequences, approximately 14% were seen once, and the ten largest hold around a sixth. This same sample was also taken into another study, of T cells in Graves' hyperthyroidism and ophthalmopathy.

The chain has TRBV6-1 and TRBJ1-5; D perhaps matches TRBD1 (5 bases). Specimen: peripheral blood mononuclear cells (PBMCs), collected at new diagnosis, from a patient treated with antithyroid drugs. This clonotype originated in a woman aged 45 to 65 with Graves disease. CDR3 loop: CASSEEEGYQPQHF. CDR3 coding DNA: TGTGCCAGCAGTGAGGAAGAGGGGTATCAGCCCCAGCATTTT.